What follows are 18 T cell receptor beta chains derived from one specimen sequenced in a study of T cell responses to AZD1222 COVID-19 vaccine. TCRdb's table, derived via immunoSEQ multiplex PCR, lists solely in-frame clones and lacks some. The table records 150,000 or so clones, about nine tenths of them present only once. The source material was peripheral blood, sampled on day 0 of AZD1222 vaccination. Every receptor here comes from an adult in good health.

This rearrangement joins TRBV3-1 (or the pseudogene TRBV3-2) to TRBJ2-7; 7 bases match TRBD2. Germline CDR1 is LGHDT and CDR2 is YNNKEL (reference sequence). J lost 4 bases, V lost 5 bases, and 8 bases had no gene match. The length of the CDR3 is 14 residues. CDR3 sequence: CASSSGGGEYEQYF. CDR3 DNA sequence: TGTGCCAGCAGCTCCGGGGGAGGGGAATACGAGCAGTACTTC.

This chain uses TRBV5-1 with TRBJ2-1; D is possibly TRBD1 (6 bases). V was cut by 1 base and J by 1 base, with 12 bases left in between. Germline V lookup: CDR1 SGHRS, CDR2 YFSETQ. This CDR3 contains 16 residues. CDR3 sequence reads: CASSLFGQGSYNEQFF. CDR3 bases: TGCGCCAGCAGCTTGTTCGGGCAGGGGTCCTACAATGAGCAGTTCTTC.

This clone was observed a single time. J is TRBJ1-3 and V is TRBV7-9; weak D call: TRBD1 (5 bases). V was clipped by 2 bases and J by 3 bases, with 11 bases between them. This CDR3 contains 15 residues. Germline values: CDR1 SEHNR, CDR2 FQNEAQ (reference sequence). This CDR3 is CASSLIRDFGNTIYF. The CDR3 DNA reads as TGTGCCAGCAGCTTAATCCGGGACTTTGGAAACACCATATATTTT.

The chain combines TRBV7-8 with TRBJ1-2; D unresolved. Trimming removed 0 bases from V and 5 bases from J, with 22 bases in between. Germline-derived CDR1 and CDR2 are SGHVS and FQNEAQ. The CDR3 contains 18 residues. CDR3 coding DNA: TGTGCCAGCAGCTTAGCTTCTACCCTTCCCACAGCTACATATGGCTACACCTTC. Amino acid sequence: CASSLASTLPTATYGYTF.

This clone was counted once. CDR3 nucleotide sequence: TGTGCCAGTAGGGAGGGACTTTATAATTCACCCCTCCACTTT. Translation gives CASREGLYNSPLHF. V and J are TRBV19 and TRBJ1-6; D is possibly TRBD1 (5 bases). V was clipped by 6 bases and J by 4 bases, with 10 bases between them. The CDR3 spans 14 residues. The germline CDR1 and CDR2 sequences are LNHDA and SQIVND (reference sequence).

The CDR3 reads CASSLVDRAQETQYF. The CDR3 DNA follows: TGTGCCAGCAGCTTAGTAGACAGGGCTCAAGAGACCCAGTACTTC. J is TRBJ2-5 and V is TRBV7-2; 7 nucleotides align to TRBD1. V was clipped by 1 base and J by 2 bases; unmatched bases: 4. CDR1 is SGHTA and CDR2 is FQGNSA in the germline V gene. The CDR3 sequence is 15 residues long.

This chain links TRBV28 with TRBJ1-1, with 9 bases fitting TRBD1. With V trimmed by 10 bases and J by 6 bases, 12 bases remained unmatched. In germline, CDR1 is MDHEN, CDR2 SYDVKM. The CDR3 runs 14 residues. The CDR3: CANTFDRGGPEAFF. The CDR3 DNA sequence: TGTGCCAACACGTTCGACAGGGGGGGGCCTGAAGCTTTCTTT.

CDR3 nucleotides: TGTGCCAGCAGGCCCCGGACAGGGGGCTATGGCTACACCTTC. Residues: CASRPRTGGYGYTF. The V call is TRBV6-5, the J call TRBJ1-2; 10 bases are shared with TRBD1. From germline, CDR1 is MNHEY and CDR2 SVGAGI. The CDR3 totals 14 residues. V dropped 6 bases and J dropped 4; count of bases not matched to a gene: 5.

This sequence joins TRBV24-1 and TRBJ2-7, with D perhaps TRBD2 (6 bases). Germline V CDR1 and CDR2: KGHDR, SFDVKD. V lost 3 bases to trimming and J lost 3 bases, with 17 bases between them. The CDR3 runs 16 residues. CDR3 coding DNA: TGTGCCACCAGTGATCCGCGCGGCAGGGAGGTCTACGAGCAGTACTTC. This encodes CATSDPRGREVYEQYF.

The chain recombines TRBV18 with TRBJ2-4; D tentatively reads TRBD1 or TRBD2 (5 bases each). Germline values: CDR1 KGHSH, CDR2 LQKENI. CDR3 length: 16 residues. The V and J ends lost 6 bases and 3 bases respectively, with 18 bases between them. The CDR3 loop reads CASSPGAGRGKNIQYF. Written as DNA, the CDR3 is TGTGCCAGCTCGCCCGGGGCGGGCCGAGGCAAAAACATTCAGTACTTC.

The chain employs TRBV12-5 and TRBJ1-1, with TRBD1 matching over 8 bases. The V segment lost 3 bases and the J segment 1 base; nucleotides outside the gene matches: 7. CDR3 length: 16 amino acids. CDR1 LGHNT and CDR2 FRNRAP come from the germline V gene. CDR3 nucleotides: TGTGCTAGTGGTTTCCCCCGGACAGGGACGAACACTGAAGCTTTCTTT. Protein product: CASGFPRTGTNTEAFF.

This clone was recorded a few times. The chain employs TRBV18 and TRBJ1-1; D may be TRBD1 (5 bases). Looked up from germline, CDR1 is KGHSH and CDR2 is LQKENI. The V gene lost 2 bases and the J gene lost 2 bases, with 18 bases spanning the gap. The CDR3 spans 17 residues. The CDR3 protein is CASSPNPTQGRNTEAFF. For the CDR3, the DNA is TGTGCCAGCTCACCAAACCCAACTCAGGGACGCAACACTGAAGCTTTCTTT.

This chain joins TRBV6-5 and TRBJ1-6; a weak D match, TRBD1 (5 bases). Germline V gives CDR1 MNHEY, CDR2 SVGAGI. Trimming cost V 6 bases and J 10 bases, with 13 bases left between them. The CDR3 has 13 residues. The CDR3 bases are TGTGCCAGCAGGACGGACATTGGGTCACCCCTCCACTTT. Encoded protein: CASRTDIGSPLHF.

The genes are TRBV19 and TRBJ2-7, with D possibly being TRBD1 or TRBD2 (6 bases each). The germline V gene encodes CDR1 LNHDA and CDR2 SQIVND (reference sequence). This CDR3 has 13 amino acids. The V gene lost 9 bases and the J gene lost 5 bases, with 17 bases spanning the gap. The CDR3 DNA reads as TGTGCCAGCGGCGGGACATTTGAACACGAGCAGTACTTC. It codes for CASGGTFEHEQYF.

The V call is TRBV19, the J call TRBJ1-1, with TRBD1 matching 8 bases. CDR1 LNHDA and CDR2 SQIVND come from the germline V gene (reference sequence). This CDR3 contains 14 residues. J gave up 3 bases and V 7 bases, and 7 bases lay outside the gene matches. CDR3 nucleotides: TGTGCCAGTACCCTATCACAGGGGGACACTGAAGCTTTCTTT. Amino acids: CASTLSQGDTEAFF. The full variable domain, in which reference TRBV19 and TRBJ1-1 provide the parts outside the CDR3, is DGGITQSPKYLFRKEGQNVTLSCEQNLNHDAMYWYRQDPGQGLRLIYYSQIVNDFQKGDIAEGYSVSREKKESFPLTVTSAQKNPTAFYLCASTLSQGDTEAFFGQGTRLTVV.

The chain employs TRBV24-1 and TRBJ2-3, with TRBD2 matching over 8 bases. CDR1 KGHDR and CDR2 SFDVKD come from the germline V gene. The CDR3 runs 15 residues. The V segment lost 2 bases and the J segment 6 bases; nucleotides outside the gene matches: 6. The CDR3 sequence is CATSDSPRGGDTQYF. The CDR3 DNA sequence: TGTGCCACCAGTGATTCGCCCCGCGGGGGGGATACGCAGTATTTT.

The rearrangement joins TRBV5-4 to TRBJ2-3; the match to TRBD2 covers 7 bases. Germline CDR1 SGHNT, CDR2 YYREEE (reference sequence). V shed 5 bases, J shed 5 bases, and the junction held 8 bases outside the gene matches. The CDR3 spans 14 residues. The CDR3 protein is CASRPYGGKDTQYF. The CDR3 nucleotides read TGTGCCAGCAGGCCCTACGGGGGGAAAGATACGCAGTATTTT.

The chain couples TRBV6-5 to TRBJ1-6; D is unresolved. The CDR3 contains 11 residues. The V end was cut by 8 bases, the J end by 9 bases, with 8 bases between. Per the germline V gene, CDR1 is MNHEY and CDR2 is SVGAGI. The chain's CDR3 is CASRNGSPLHF. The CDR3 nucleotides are TGTGCCAGCCGAAATGGTTCACCCCTCCACTTT.